This TCR beta chain was retrieved from a study of CD8 T cell repertoires and HIV-1 epitope variants. Study summary: Enriched T cells were co-cultured with equal numbers of autologous T cell-negative antigen-presenting cells. IL-2, IL-7 and IL-15 were added on days 3 and 7 of approximately 10-day cultures. An uncultured baseline aliquot held 1M T cells.

With respect to this clone: The target antigen is unknown.

Points from the study as a whole: Four to six clonotypes recognized Nef KF9, one HW9, none TAALDMSHF.

TCRdb's table, derived via immunoSEQ multiplex PCR, lists solely in-frame clones and lacks some. The sample yields 2,500 to 3,000 clones, roughly 69% seen once. Trimming cost V 3 bases and J 3 bases; bases outside gene matches: 4. The V gene's germline CDR1 is SEHNR and CDR2 FQNEAQ (reference sequence). The CDR3 is 15 amino acids. The sequencing sample was made of cultured CD8+ T cells derived from PBMCs. This chain connects TRBV7-9 to TRBJ1-4; 7 bases match TRBD1. The clonotype was recovered from a male donor with HIV. The CDR3 DNA follows: TGTGCCAGCAGCTTTCCGGGACAGCCTAATGAAAAACTGTTTTTT. Amino acid sequence: CASSFPGQPNEKLFF.